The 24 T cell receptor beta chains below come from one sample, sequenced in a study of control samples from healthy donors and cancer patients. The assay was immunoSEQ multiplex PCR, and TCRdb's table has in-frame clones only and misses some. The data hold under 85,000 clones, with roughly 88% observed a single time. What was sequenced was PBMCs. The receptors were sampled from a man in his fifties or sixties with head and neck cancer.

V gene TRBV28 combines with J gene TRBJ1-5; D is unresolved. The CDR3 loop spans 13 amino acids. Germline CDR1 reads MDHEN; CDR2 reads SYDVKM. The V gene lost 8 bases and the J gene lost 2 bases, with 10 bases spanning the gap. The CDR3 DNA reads TGTGCCAGCTTGGGGTCCCGCAATCAGCCCCAGCATTTT. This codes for CASLGSRNQPQHF.

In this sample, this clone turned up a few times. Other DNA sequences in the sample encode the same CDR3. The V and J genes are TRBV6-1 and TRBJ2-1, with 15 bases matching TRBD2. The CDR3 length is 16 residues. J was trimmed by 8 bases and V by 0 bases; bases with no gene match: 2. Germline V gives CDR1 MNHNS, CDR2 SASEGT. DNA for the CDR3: TGTGCCAGCAGTGAAGCGGGACTAGCGGGAGGCCATGAGCAGTTCTTC. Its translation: CASSEAGLAGGHEQFF.

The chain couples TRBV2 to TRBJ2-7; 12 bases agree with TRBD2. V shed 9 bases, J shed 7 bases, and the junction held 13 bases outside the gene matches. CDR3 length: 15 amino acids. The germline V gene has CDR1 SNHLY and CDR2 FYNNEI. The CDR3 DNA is TGTGCCAGTAAGAGTTGGACTAGCGGGAAGGATGAGCAGTACTTC. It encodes CASKSWTSGKDEQYF.

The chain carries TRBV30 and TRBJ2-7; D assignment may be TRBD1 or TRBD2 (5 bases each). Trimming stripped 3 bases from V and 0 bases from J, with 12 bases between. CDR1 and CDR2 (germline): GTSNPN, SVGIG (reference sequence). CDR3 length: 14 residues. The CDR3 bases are TGTGCCTGGAGGGGAAGGGACCGCTCCTACGAGCAGTACTTC. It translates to CAWRGRDRSYEQYF.

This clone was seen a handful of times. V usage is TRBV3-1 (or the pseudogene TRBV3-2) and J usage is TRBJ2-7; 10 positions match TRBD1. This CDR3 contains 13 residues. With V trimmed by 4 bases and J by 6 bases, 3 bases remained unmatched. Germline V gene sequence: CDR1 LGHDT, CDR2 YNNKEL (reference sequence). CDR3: CASSRGQGGEQYF. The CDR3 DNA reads TGTGCCAGCAGCCGCGGACAGGGGGGCGAGCAGTACTTC.

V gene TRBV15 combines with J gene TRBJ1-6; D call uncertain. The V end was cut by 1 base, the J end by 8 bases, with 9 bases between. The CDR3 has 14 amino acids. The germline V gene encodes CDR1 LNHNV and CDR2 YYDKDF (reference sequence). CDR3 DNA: TGTGCCACCAGCAGAGGACGGCGGGATTCACCCCTCCACTTT. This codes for CATSRGRRDSPLHF. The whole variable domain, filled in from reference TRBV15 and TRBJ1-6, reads DAMVIQNPRYQVTQFGKPVTLSCSQTLNHNVMYWYQQKSSQAPKLLFHYYDKDFNNEADTPDNFQSRRPNTSFCFLDIRSPGLGDTAMYLCATSRGRRDSPLHFGNGTRLTVT.

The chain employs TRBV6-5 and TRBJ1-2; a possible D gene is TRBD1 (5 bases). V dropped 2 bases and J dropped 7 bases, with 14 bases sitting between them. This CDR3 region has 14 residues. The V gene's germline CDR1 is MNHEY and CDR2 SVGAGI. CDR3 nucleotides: TGTGCCAGCAGTTACGGGGGTAGCGGGAGTGGCTACACCTTC. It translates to CASSYGGSGSGYTF.

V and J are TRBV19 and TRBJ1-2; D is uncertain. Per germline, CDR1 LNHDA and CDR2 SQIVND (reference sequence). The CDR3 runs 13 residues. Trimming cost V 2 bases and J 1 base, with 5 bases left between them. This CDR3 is CASSITDNYGYTF. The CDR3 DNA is TGTGCCAGTAGTATAACGGATAACTATGGCTACACCTTC. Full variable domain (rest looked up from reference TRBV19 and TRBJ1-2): DGGITQSPKYLFRKEGQNVTLSCEQNLNHDAMYWYRQDPGQGLRLIYYSQIVNDFQKGDIAEGYSVSREKKESFPLTVTSAQKNPTAFYLCASSITDNYGYTFGSGTRLTVV.

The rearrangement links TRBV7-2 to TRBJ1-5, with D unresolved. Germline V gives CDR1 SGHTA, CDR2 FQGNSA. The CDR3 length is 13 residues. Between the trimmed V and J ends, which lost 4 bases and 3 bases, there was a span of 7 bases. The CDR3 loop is CASSWSYNQPQHF. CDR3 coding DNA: TGTGCCAGCAGCTGGAGCTACAATCAGCCCCAGCATTTT.

This chain's CDR3 is CASSSSAGGANVLTF. CDR3 sequence (DNA): TGTGCCAGTTCTTCGAGCGCGGGCGGGGCCAACGTCCTGACTTTC. The chain combines TRBV7-9 with TRBJ2-6; a possible D gene is TRBD2 (5 bases). Trimming stripped 9 bases from V and 4 bases from J, with 16 bases between. This CDR3 region has 15 residues. The V gene's germline CDR1 is SEHNR and CDR2 FQNEAQ (reference sequence).

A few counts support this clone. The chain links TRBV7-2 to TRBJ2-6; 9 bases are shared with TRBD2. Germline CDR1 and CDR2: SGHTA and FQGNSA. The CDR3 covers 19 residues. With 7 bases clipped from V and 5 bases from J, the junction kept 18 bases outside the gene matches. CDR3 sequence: CASTPRLAVTLRRANVLTF. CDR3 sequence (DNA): TGTGCCAGCACCCCCAGACTAGCGGTAACCCTCAGGAGGGCCAACGTCCTGACTTTC.

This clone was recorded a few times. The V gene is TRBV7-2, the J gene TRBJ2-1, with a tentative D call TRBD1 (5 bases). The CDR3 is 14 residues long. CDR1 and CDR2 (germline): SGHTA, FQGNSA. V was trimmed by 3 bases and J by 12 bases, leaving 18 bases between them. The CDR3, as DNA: TGTGCCAGCAGCTTTAATATAGGGGTCGTCGCGCAGTTCTTC. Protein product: CASSFNIGVVAQFF.

The CDR3 loop is CASRGTGGRNTEAFF. The CDR3 coding sequence is TGTGCCAGCAGGGGGACAGGGGGTCGGAACACTGAAGCTTTCTTT. This sequence joins TRBV6-5 and TRBJ1-1; 11 bases align to TRBD1. Trimming took 6 bases from V and 1 from J; bases not matched to a gene: 4. The length of the CDR3 is 15 residues. CDR1 is MNHEY, CDR2 SVGAGI, per germline.

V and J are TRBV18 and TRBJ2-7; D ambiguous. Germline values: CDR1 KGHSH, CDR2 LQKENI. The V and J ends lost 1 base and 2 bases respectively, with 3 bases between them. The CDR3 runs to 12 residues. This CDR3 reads CASSPRPYEQYF. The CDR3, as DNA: TGTGCCAGCTCACCACGGCCCTACGAGCAGTACTTC.

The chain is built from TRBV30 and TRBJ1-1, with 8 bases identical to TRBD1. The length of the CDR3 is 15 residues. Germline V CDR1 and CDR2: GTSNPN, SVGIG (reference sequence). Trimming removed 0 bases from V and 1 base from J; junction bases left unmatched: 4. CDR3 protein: CAWSVIGQGNTEAFF. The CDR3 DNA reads TGTGCCTGGAGTGTCATCGGACAGGGGAACACTGAAGCTTTCTTT.

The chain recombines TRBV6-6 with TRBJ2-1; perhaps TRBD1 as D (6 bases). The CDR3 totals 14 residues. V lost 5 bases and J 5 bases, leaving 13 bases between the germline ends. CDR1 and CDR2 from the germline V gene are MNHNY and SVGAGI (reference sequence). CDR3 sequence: CASSKIQGNNEQFF. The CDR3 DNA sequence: TGTGCCAGCAGTAAGATACAGGGAAACAATGAGCAGTTCTTC.

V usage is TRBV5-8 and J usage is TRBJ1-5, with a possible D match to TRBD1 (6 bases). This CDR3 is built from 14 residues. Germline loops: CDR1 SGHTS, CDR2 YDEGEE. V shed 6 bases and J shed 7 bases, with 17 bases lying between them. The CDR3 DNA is TGTGCCAGCAACCCACAGGGATATCGCCAGCCCCAGCATTTT. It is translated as CASNPQGYRQPQHF.

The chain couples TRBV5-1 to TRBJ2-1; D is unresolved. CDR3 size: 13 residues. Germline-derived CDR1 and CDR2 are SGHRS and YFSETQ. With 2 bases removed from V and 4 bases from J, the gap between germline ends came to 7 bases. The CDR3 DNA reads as TGCGCCAGCAGCTTAACCCCATACAATGAGCAGTTCTTC. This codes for CASSLTPYNEQFF.

The CDR3 reads CASSIVGSSSGPTYEQYF. For the CDR3, the DNA is TGTGCCAGTAGTATAGTGGGGTCCTCTAGCGGTCCCACCTACGAGCAGTACTTC. The chain links TRBV19 to TRBJ2-7; the match to TRBD2 covers 7 bases. CDR1 and CDR2 (germline): LNHDA, SQIVND (reference sequence). V shed 1 base and J 2 bases; nucleotides not matched to a gene: 14. The CDR3 runs to 18 residues.

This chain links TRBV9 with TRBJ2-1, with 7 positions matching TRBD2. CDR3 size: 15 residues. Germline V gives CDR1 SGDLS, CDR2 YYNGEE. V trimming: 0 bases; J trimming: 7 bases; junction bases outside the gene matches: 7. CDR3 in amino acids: CASSVASGGGNEQFF. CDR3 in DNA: TGTGCCAGCAGCGTAGCATCGGGAGGAGGAAATGAGCAGTTCTTC.

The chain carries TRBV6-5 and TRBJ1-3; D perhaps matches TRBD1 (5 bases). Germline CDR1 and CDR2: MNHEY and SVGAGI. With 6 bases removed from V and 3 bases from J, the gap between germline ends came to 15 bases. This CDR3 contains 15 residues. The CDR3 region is CASSGTVQGGNTIYF. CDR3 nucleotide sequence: TGTGCCAGCAGCGGGACCGTGCAGGGTGGAAACACCATATATTTT.

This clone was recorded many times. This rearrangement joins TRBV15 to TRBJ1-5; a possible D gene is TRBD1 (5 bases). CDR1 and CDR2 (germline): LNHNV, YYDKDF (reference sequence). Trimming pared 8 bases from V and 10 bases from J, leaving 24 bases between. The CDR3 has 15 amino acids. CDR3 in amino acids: CATDAGFGPTEPQHF. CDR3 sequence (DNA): TGTGCCACCGATGCAGGGTTCGGTCCCACCGAACCCCAGCATTTT.

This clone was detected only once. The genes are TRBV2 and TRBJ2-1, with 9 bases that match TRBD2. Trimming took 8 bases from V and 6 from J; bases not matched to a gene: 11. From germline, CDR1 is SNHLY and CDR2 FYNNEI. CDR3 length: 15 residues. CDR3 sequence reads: CASSRLAGNPNEQFF. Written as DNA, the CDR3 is TGTGCCAGCTCTAGGCTAGCGGGAAACCCCAATGAGCAGTTCTTC.

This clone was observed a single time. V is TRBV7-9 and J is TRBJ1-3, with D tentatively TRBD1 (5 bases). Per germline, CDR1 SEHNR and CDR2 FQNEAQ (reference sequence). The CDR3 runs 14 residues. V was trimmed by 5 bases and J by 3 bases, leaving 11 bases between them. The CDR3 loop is CASSRSTVGNTIYF. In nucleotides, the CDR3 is TGTGCCAGCAGCCGCTCGACAGTTGGAAACACCATATATTTT.